The sequence of this T cell receptor (beta chain) was determined in a study of T cells after yellow fever vaccination (dated by TCRdb to the late 2010s). For context, the study as a whole: The SMART-Seq v4 Ultra Low Input RNA kit was used to prepare libraries from fractions with low cell numbers. To follow T-cell clones before and after primary and booster YFV17D yellow fever vaccination, bulk TCR alpha and beta repertoires were sequenced over time. Two healthy male donors, one aged 18 to 30 and one aged 30 to 39 years, made up the cohort. Blood was collected at multiple timepoints before and after primary and secondary immunization, and bulk PBMC replicates and cell subsets were isolated.

This clonotype was seen repeatedly, ten times or more. Its target antigen remains unknown. Base-call qualities are not available, and no considerably larger clone is one nucleotide away. The sequencer listed for this sample is Illumina NovaSeq 6000. TCR cDNA was made using 5'RACE template switching, a step that added a universal primer site and unique molecular identifiers. cDNA synthesis was primed from both the TCR alpha and TCR beta constant segments. Two PCR steps were used to amplify libraries, with sample barcodes and sequencing adapters being added in the second step. Sequencing of libraries was done on Illumina HiSeq 2500 (2x100 bp) or NovaSeq (2x150 bp). The original pipeline was this. Reads were demultiplexed and collapsed into UMI consensus sequences with MIGEC, and V(D)J alignment was performed with MiXCR. Clonotypes responding to the vaccine were identified with edgeR on replicate PBMC samples, with the criteria of FDR below 0.01 and a log2 fold change above 5 up to day 15. Each bulk clonotype was labeled CD4 or CD8 based on which sequenced repertoire, CD4 or CD8, contained the clonotype at higher abundance. The public reads were run again by TCRdb, first through fastp at Q25 and then through MiXCR, and only productive beta chains were kept. CDR3 protein duplicates are merged, each entry listing the most common genes and DNA. The authors' filters were not applied to this entry. The sample contains around 310,000 distinct CDR3 sequences, around 3.6% of them found a single time. About 20% of the sample is in the top ten clones.

The cysteine opens and the phenylalanine closes a CDR3 of 13 amino acids. Left in the record is the CDR3 DNA by itself, 39 bases read in frame from the first base. From the germline V gene (reference sequence), CDR1 is SEHNR and CDR2 is FQNEAQ. The V end loses 5 bases and the J end loses 16 bases, and a stretch of 21 bases separates them. The study at large found these results: Because only a couple of donors were included in the study, the extent to which the findings can be generalized is limited. Most clones expanded after primary vaccination (96% of CD4 and approximately 90% of CD8) were re-detected after the booster, suggesting that broad memory maintenance occurred. Because abundant contaminating clonotypes from the bulk population could be contained in FACS-sorted repertoires, computational filtering was required. Compared with the primary T-cell response, the secondary T-cell response was faster but weaker, reaching its peak on day 5 rather than on day 15. A small fraction of clonotypes appeared in both the CD4 and CD8 compartments, likely as a result of convergent recombination.

What the treatment or condition label conveys for this sample: live attenuated yellow fever vaccine strain. At each blood-draw timepoint, two biological replicates of bulk PBMCs were collected. PBMCs were isolated from peripheral blood using a standard Ficoll-Paque protocol. TriZol was used to extract RNA from bulk PBMCs, from CD4 and CD8 fractions, and from dextramer-positive and dextramer-negative fractions. The chain employs TRBV7-9 and TRBJ2-1; the D gene is perhaps TRBD1, from 7 matching bases. The receptor was derived from a man aged 18 to 30 who received the YFV17D yellow fever vaccine. Specimen: PBMCs, collected on the day of the yellow fever booster vaccination. The CDR3 amino acid sequence is: CASSKLDREAEFF. The DNA sequence is as follows: TGTGCCAGCAGCAAACTCGACAGGGAGGCGGAATTCTTC.